The clone carrying this T cell receptor (beta chain) has ten or more counts. Its antigen is not known. Trimming cost V 9 bases and J 1 base, with 12 bases left between them. This CDR3 spans 13 amino acids. TCRdb itself ran the 5' RACE reads through MiXCR, one entry per CDR3 protein. This sample carries 250,000 to 300,000 distinct CDR3 sequences, around 15% of them seen once, and the ten largest clones take over 20%. This entry comes from a study of T-cell memory formation after mild COVID-19. Points from the study as a whole: Clones contracting day 15 to 85 were balanced CD4/CD8; later expanders leaned CD4+.

The chain combines TRBV12-3 or TRBV12-4 with TRBJ1-1, with D tentatively TRBD1 (5 bases). The source of this sequence is a man between 18 and 35 years old who had mild COVID-19 (a few samples of this study predate the infection). Cell type and time point are not known. The sequenced sample consisted of PBMCs or a T cell subset sorted from them (not recorded which). CDR3 in DNA: TGTGCCAGTATCGGGACGGGGAACACTGAAGCTTTCTTT. Translated, it gives CASIGTGNTEAFF.